These 9 T cell receptor beta chains were sequenced from one sample in a study of tissue T cells after allogeneic stem cell transplantation. TCRdb's table, derived via immunoSEQ multiplex PCR, lists solely in-frame clones and lacks some. In the table there are roughly 4,000 clones, 74% of which are singletons. This research-autopsy study prospectively enrolled adult allogeneic hematopoietic cell transplant recipients with steroid-refractory graft-versus-host disease. Sequencing used left colon tissue, obtained at autopsy. Receptor source: a male patient at least 60 years old with steroid-refractory graft-versus-host disease after an allogeneic stem cell transplant. Some T cells may arise from the graft donor.

The genes are TRBV4-3 and TRBJ2-1; TRBD1 aligns across 9 bases. Germline assignment: CDR1 LGHNA and CDR2 YSLEER. This CDR3 region has 14 residues. J lost 7 bases, V lost 5 bases, and 6 bases had no gene match. The CDR3 DNA reads TGCGCCAGCAGCTACGGGACAGGGAGGAATGAGCAGTTCTTC. This translates into CASSYGTGRNEQFF.

This chain connects TRBV6-5 to TRBJ1-3; the D is unclear. The V end lost 11 bases, the J end lost 3 bases, and 8 bases lay between the germline ends. CDR3 size: 11 residues. The V gene's germline CDR1 is MNHEY and CDR2 SVGAGI. CDR3 amino acids: CAGIFGNTIYF. CDR3 coding DNA: TGTGCCGGCATATTTGGAAACACCATATATTTT.

This clone was observed a handful of times. The CDR3 nucleotides read TGTGCCAGCAGTGCAACTAACTATGGCTACACCTTC. Translating it yields CASSATNYGYTF. This chain connects TRBV12-3 or TRBV12-4 to TRBJ1-2; D uncertain. V was trimmed by 5 bases and J by 0 bases, leaving 4 bases between them. The CDR3 extends over 12 amino acids.

The rearrangement joins TRBV29-1 to TRBJ1-3; no definite D call. Germline V gene data show CDR1 as SQVTM and CDR2 as ANQGSEA. The germline V and J ends were trimmed by 0 bases and 0 bases, with 6 bases remaining between them. CDR3 size: 14 residues. The DNA of the CDR3 is TGCAGCGTTGAAGAAACTTCCTCTGGAAACACCATATATTTT. Its protein is CSVEETSSGNTIYF.

The rearrangement joins TRBV18 to TRBJ2-7; no definite D call. Trimming left V 1 base short and J 2 bases short, with 18 bases between. Germline-derived CDR1 and CDR2 are KGHSH and LQKENI. This CDR3 is 17 amino acids long. The CDR3 bases are TGTGCCAGCTCACCACGGGAAGTGCCCTCGGCGACCTACGAGCAGTACTTC. Encoded protein: CASSPREVPSATYEQYF.

The rearrangement uses TRBV6-5 and TRBJ2-7, with D perhaps TRBD1 (5 bases). The CDR3 has 15 amino acids. Trimming stripped 8 bases from V and 2 bases from J, with 19 bases between. Per germline, CDR1 MNHEY and CDR2 SVGAGI. The CDR3 DNA follows: TGTGCCAGCGGCCAGGGCCTCTTGGAGACCTACGAGCAGTACTTC. Translating gives CASGQGLLETYEQYF.

The J gene is TRBJ2-1, the V gene TRBV2, with TRBD1 matching 8 bases. The CDR3 runs to 16 residues. Trimming at V came to 2 bases and at J to 7 bases, leaving 10 bases not matched to a gene. CDR1 and CDR2 from the germline V gene are SNHLY and FYNNEI. The CDR3 here is CASSETPRTGRNEQFF. CDR3 in DNA: TGTGCCAGCAGTGAAACACCCAGGACAGGGCGAAATGAGCAGTTCTTC.

The V gene is TRBV3-1 (or the pseudogene TRBV3-2), the J gene TRBJ1-1; D is unresolved. Germline CDR1 and CDR2: LGHDT and YNNKEL (reference sequence). This CDR3 has 12 residues. V gave up 2 bases and J gave up 4 bases, with 5 bases separating them. The CDR3 DNA reads TGTGCCAGCAGCCAACCGTCCACTGAAGCTTTCTTT. It is translated as CASSQPSTEAFF.

This clone appeared a few times. The chain couples TRBV7-2 to TRBJ1-4; D gene uncertain. V lost 5 bases to trimming and J lost 0 bases, with 7 bases between them. The CDR3 has 14 amino acids. Per the germline V gene, CDR1 is SGHTA and CDR2 is FQGNSA. CDR3 DNA sequence: TGTGCCAGCAGCCCCCGGGCAACTAATGAAAAACTGTTTTTT. It is translated as CASSPRATNEKLFF.